This entry lists 30 T cell receptor beta chains sequenced from one sample in a study of blood T cell repertoires in COVID-19. Profiled with immunoSEQ multiplex PCR; TCRdb holds only in-frame clones, not every one. The sample lists about 370,000 clones, around 89% occurring once. Sequenced: peripheral blood. These receptors all stem from a woman in her twenties or thirties with COVID-19, enrolled during active disease.

The V and J genes are TRBV13 and TRBJ2-7, with D maybe TRBD1 (6 bases). The germline V gene has CDR1 PRHDT and CDR2 FYEKMQ (reference sequence). This CDR3 has 13 amino acids. The V end was cut by 7 bases, the J end by 2 bases, with 12 bases between. CDR3 residues: CASTPGTTYEQYF. The DNA of the CDR3 is TGTGCCAGCACCCCCGGGACAACCTACGAGCAGTACTTC.

The chain employs TRBV6-5 and TRBJ1-2; 9 bases align to TRBD1. The germline gives CDR1 MNHEY, CDR2 SVGAGI. Trimming at V came to 6 bases and at J to 4 bases, leaving 9 bases not matched to a gene. There are 15 residues in the CDR3. The CDR3 spells CASSDARTGAYGYTF. In DNA, the CDR3 is TGTGCCAGCAGCGATGCAAGGACAGGGGCCTATGGCTACACCTTC.

The CDR3 here is CASSLRLAGGSDTQYF. The CDR3 coding sequence is TGTGCCAGCAGCTTAAGGCTAGCGGGGGGTTCAGATACGCAGTATTTT. J is TRBJ2-3 and V is TRBV7-2, with 11 bases fitting TRBD2. With 2 bases clipped from V and 4 bases from J, the junction kept 5 bases outside the gene matches. This CDR3 is 16 amino acids long. The germline CDR1 and CDR2 sequences are SGHTA and FQGNSA.

The gene calls are TRBV12-2 and TRBJ1-6; the table gives TRBD1 as D, unverified against the DNA. TRBV12-2 is assigned pseudogene status. The CDR3 contains 15 residues. Here the CDR3 DNA reads TGTGCAAGTCGCAAACCTGGGACAGATAATTCACCCCTCCACTTT. This gives the protein CASRKPGTDNSPLHF.

In regard to this clone: Other DNA sequences from this sample encode an identical CDR3 as well. The chain carries TRBV29-1 and TRBJ2-5; D is ambiguous. Trimming pared 5 bases from V and 2 bases from J, leaving 6 bases between. This CDR3 has 11 amino acids. Germline CDR1 is SQVTM and CDR2 is ANQGSEA. The CDR3 DNA reads TGCAGCGTTAGAGTTCAAGAGACCCAGTACTTC. Its protein is CSVRVQETQYF. Full variable domain (rest looked up from reference TRBV29-1 and TRBJ2-5): SAVISQKPSRDICQRGTSLTIQCQVDSQVTMMFWYRQQPGQSLTLIATANQGSEATYESGFVIDKFPISRPNLTFSTLTVSNMSPEDSSIYLCSVRVQETQYFGPGTRLLVL.

The chain carries TRBV6-2 or TRBV6-3 and TRBJ1-2; 8 nucleotides agree with TRBD1. This CDR3 spans 16 amino acids. V dropped 4 bases and J dropped 6; count of bases not matched to a gene: 13. Germline assignment: CDR1 MNHEY and CDR2 SVGEGT. CDR3 DNA sequence: TGTGCCAGCAGTTCCTCACTCAGGGGGCGGATTGATGGCTACACCTTC. It yields the protein CASSSSLRGRIDGYTF.

The chain couples TRBV19 to TRBJ2-7; D may be TRBD1 (7 bases). The CDR3 contains 15 residues. The germline V gene has CDR1 LNHDA and CDR2 SQIVND (reference sequence). Trimming took off 5 bases at V and 3 bases at J, with 17 bases between the two ends. The DNA for the CDR3 is TGTGCCAGTAGTCTTTACGCCAGGGGGGTCTACGAGCAGTACTTC. Translating gives CASSLYARGVYEQYF.

This clone was found a few times. The rearrangement uses TRBV12-3 or TRBV12-4 and TRBJ1-3; D gene unclear. CDR3 size: 12 residues. V lost 4 bases to trimming and J lost 4 bases, with 5 bases between them. Here the CDR3 reads CASSSQGNTIYF. The CDR3 DNA sequence: TGTGCCAGCAGTTCACAGGGAAACACCATATATTTT.

This chain uses TRBV7-2 with TRBJ1-1; the D gene is possibly TRBD1 (6 bases). Trimming stripped 1 base from V and 0 bases from J, with 9 bases between. Germline values: CDR1 SGHTA, CDR2 FQGNSA. The CDR3 contains 15 residues. The CDR3 loop is CASSLDRALNTEAFF. The DNA for the CDR3 is TGTGCCAGCAGCTTAGACAGGGCATTGAACACTGAAGCTTTCTTT.

This chain connects TRBV9 to TRBJ2-1; the match to TRBD2 covers 8 bases. The CDR3 length is 15 residues. Germline assignment: CDR1 SGDLS and CDR2 YYNGEE. Germline trimming cut 1 base from V and 5 bases from J; bases unmatched to any gene: 5. In DNA form, the CDR3 reads TGTGCCAGCAGCGTACAGAGGACTAGCAACAATGAGCAGTTCTTC. Its protein is CASSVQRTSNNEQFF.

The chain recombines TRBV5-6 with TRBJ2-3, with TRBD2 matching over 8 bases. The V gene end was trimmed by 2 bases and the J gene end by 6 bases; junction bases not matched to a gene: 11. Germline V gives CDR1 SGHDT, CDR2 YYEEEE. This CDR3 comprises 16 residues. The CDR3, as DNA: TGTGCCAGCAGCTTAGTCTTTCAGGCTAGCGGGGATACGCAGTATTTT. It translates to CASSLVFQASGDTQYF.

The chain links TRBV28 to TRBJ1-2; TRBD1 aligns across 8 bases. Looked up from germline, CDR1 is MDHEN and CDR2 is SYDVKM. The CDR3 is made up of 14 amino acids. With V trimmed by 5 bases and J by 8 bases, 10 bases remained unmatched. CDR3 in amino acids: CASSQTQGARGYTF. The CDR3 nucleotides are TGTGCCAGCAGTCAGACTCAGGGGGCGCGAGGCTACACCTTC.

This sequence joins TRBV7-9 and TRBJ1-1; D not resolved. CDR1 SEHNR and CDR2 FQNEAQ come from the germline V gene (reference sequence). The CDR3 has 14 amino acids. V was cut by 1 base and J by 1 base, with 7 bases left in between. CDR3 DNA sequence: TGTGCCAGCAGCTTAGACAGACCGAACACTGAAGCTTTCTTT. Amino acid sequence: CASSLDRPNTEAFF.

The V call is TRBV7-2, the J call TRBJ2-1; 8 positions match TRBD2. From germline, CDR1 is SGHTA and CDR2 FQGNSA. V shed 5 bases and J 0 bases; nucleotides not matched to a gene: 3. The CDR3 runs 15 residues. The CDR3: CASSPGLVSYNEQFF. CDR3 in DNA: TGTGCCAGCAGCCCGGGACTAGTCTCCTACAATGAGCAGTTCTTC.

The V and J genes are TRBV7-2 and TRBJ2-7; a weak D match, TRBD2 (6 bases). The germline gives CDR1 SGHTA, CDR2 FQGNSA. This CDR3 has 13 residues. V was clipped by 6 bases and J by 7 bases, with 16 bases between them. The CDR3 sequence: CASSFGWAGEQYV. The CDR3 nucleotides read TGTGCCAGCAGTTTTGGTTGGGCGGGGGAGCAGTACGTC.

The J gene is TRBJ2-2, the V gene TRBV18, with D possibly being TRBD1 (5 bases). V dropped 3 bases and J dropped 1 base, with 9 bases sitting between them. From germline, CDR1 is KGHSH and CDR2 LQKENI. CDR3 length equals 15 residues. As DNA, the CDR3 is TGTGCCAGCTCACCGGCCCAGGGGAACACCGGGGAGCTGTTTTTT. Translation: CASSPAQGNTGELFF.

This clone was observed a few times. The V call is TRBV6-6, the J call TRBJ2-7; TRBD1 aligns across 11 bases. CDR3 length: 15 amino acids. Per the germline V gene, CDR1 is MNHNY and CDR2 is SVGAGI (reference sequence). The V segment lost 2 bases and the J segment 2 bases; nucleotides outside the gene matches: 2. The CDR3 loop is CASSYRGQGAYEQYF. DNA for the CDR3: TGTGCCAGCAGTTACAGGGGACAGGGGGCCTACGAGCAGTACTTC.

This clone was seen a few times. The V call is TRBV29-1, the J call TRBJ1-2, with D tentatively TRBD1 (6 bases). Germline lookup yields CDR1 SQVTM and CDR2 ANQGSEA. The CDR3 totals 12 residues. V was pared by 7 bases and J by 2 bases, with 11 bases between. The CDR3 protein is CSGITGNYGYTF. The CDR3 DNA sequence: TGCAGCGGAATAACAGGGAACTATGGCTACACCTTC. The full variable domain, rest sourced from reference TRBV29-1 and TRBJ1-2, is SAVISQKPSRDICQRGTSLTIQCQVDSQVTMMFWYRQQPGQSLTLIATANQGSEATYESGFVIDKFPISRPNLTFSTLTVSNMSPEDSSIYLCSGITGNYGYTFGSGTRLTVV.

This chain uses TRBV5-1 with TRBJ1-1; 8 bases map to TRBD1. V gave up 1 base and J gave up 4 bases; unmatched junction bases: 6. The CDR3 sequence is 15 residues long. Germline V gene sequence: CDR1 SGHRS, CDR2 YFSETQ. DNA for the CDR3: TGCGCCAGCAGCTTGTACGGACAGGGAGGCACTGAAGCTTTCTTT. Amino acids: CASSLYGQGGTEAFF.

This clone occurred a few times. This sequence joins TRBV5-5 and TRBJ2-7; unclear D gene. The germline V and J ends were trimmed by 0 bases and 4 bases, with 14 bases remaining between them. The CDR3 is made up of 15 amino acids. CDR1 and CDR2 (germline): SGHKS, YYEKEE (reference sequence). DNA of the CDR3: TGTGCCAGCAGCTTGGAGGTTACTATCGGGTACGAGCAGTACTTC. Translated: CASSLEVTIGYEQYF. Looking up the rest from reference TRBV5-5 and TRBJ2-7 gives the full variable domain: DAGVTQSPTHLIKTRGQQVTLRCSPISGHKSVSWYQQVLGQGPQFIFQYYEKEERGRGNFPDRFSARQFPNYSSELNVNALLLGDSALYLCASSLEVTIGYEQYFGPGTRLTVT.

This rearrangement joins TRBV10-2 to TRBJ2-1, with D unresolved. The CDR3 totals 14 residues. Germline V gene data show CDR1 as WSHSY and CDR2 as SAAADI. V was clipped by 3 bases and J by 3 bases, with 9 bases between them. The CDR3 coding sequence is TGCGCCAGCAGTGAAACTTACAGCTACAATGAGCAGTTCTTC. Translating gives CASSETYSYNEQFF.

V gene TRBV11-2 combines with J gene TRBJ2-5; a possible D gene is TRBD1 (6 bases). The CDR3 has 14 residues. Trimming stripped 5 bases from V and 1 base from J, with 11 bases between. CDR1 is SGHAT, CDR2 FQNNGV, per germline. CDR3 amino acids: CASSRGTIQETQYF. CDR3 DNA sequence: TGTGCCAGCAGCCGTGGGACAATCCAAGAGACCCAGTACTTC.

This rearrangement joins TRBV5-1 to TRBJ2-5; D call uncertain. Germline V lookup: CDR1 SGHRS, CDR2 YFSETQ. CDR3 size: 13 residues. Trimming took 1 base from V and 5 from J, leaving 9 bases between them. The CDR3 region has the DNA TGCGCCAGCAGCTTGCGGAGCTTTGAGACCCAGTACTTC. Protein product: CASSLRSFETQYF.

This chain links TRBV9 with TRBJ2-5; 11 bases line up with TRBD1. V shed 3 bases, J shed 4 bases, and the junction held 8 bases outside the gene matches. Germline V gives CDR1 SGDLS, CDR2 YYNGEE. This CDR3 region has 16 residues. In DNA, the CDR3 is TGTGCCAGCAGCGAGGGGGACAGGGGGTGGGGAGAGACCCAGTACTTC. Its translation: CASSEGDRGWGETQYF.

This clone was found a few times. V gene TRBV5-4 combines with J gene TRBJ2-1, with D perhaps matching TRBD2 (6 bases). V lost 0 bases, J lost 3 bases, and 10 bases lay in between. The CDR3 is 15 amino acids. CDR1 is SGHNT, CDR2 YYREEE, per germline (reference sequence). For the CDR3, the DNA is TGTGCCAGCAGCTTGGAAGCGGGCCTCTACAATGAGCAGTTCTTC. This encodes CASSLEAGLYNEQFF.

The V gene is TRBV18, the J gene TRBJ2-1; TRBD1 agrees at 12 bases. Losses at the gene ends were 6 bases for V and 6 bases for J; bases not matched to a gene: 6. The germline CDR1 and CDR2 sequences are KGHSH and LQKENI. The CDR3 runs to 15 residues. The CDR3 sequence is CASSPGTGGFNEQFF. DNA of the CDR3: TGTGCCAGCTCGCCCGGGACAGGGGGCTTCAATGAGCAGTTCTTC.

This chain links TRBV24-1 with TRBJ2-7; 9 positions agree with TRBD1. Germline V CDR1 and CDR2: KGHDR, SFDVKD. The CDR3 runs 14 residues. The ends lost 6 bases at V and 2 bases at J; junction bases unmatched: 4. This CDR3 reads CATSTGTGTYEQYV. CDR3 nucleotide sequence: TGTGCCACCAGTACCGGGACAGGGACCTACGAGCAGTACGTC.

The chain combines TRBV5-1 with TRBJ1-4; TRBD1 matches at 8 bases. Trimming at V came to 2 bases and at J to 7 bases, leaving 4 bases not matched to a gene. This CDR3 region has 14 residues. Germline V gene sequence: CDR1 SGHRS, CDR2 YFSETQ. The CDR3 sequence is CASSLRQGSEKLFF. In nucleotides, the CDR3 is TGCGCCAGCAGCTTACGACAGGGGAGTGAAAAACTGTTTTTT. Full variable domain (rest looked up from reference TRBV5-1 and TRBJ1-4): KAGVTQTPRYLIKTRGQQVTLSCSPISGHRSVSWYQQTPGQGLQFLFEYFSETQRNKGNFPGRFSGRQFSNSRSEMNVSTLELGDSALYLCASSLRQGSEKLFFGSGTQLSVL.

V is TRBV7-9 and J is TRBJ2-1, with a weak D call TRBD2 (6 bases). Trimming cost V 7 bases and J 4 bases, with 11 bases left between them. Germline V gene data show CDR1 as SEHNR and CDR2 as FQNEAQ (reference sequence). This CDR3 contains 13 residues. The CDR3: CASTVSGYNEQFF. The CDR3 nucleotides are TGTGCCAGCACCGTTAGCGGTTACAATGAGCAGTTCTTC.

With respect to this clone: Other nucleotide sequences from this sample produce the same CDR3. This sequence joins TRBV7-9 and TRBJ2-3; no clear D. Deletions cut 1 base from V and 1 base from J, with 9 bases between. The CDR3 consists of 15 residues. Looked up from germline, CDR1 is SEHNR and CDR2 is FQNEAQ (reference sequence). CDR3 loop: CASSLVLAGTDTQYF. CDR3 bases: TGTGCCAGCAGCTTAGTCCTGGCGGGCACAGATACGCAGTATTTT.